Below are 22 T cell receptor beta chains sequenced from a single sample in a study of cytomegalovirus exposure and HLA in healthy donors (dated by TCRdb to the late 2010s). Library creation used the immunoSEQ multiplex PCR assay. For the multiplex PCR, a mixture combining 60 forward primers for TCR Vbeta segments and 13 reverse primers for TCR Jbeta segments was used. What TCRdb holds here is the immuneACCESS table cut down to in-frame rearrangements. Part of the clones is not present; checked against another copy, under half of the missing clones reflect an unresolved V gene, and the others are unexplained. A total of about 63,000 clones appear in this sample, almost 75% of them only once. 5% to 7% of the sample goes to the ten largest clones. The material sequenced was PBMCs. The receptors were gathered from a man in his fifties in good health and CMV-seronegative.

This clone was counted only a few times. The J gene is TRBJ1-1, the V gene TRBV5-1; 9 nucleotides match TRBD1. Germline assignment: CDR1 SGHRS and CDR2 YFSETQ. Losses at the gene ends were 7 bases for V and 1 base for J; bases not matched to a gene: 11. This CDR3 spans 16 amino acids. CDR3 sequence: CASGGRDRDGNTEAFF. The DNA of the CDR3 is TGCGCCAGCGGTGGGAGGGACAGGGACGGGAACACTGAAGCTTTCTTT.

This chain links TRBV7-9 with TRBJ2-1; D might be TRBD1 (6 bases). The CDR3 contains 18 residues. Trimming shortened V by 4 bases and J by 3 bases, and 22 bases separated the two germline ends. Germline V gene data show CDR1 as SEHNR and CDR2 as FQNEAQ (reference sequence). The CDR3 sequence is CASSSTDPGGGFYNEQFF. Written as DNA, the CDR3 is TGTGCCAGCAGCTCAACTGACCCTGGGGGCGGTTTCTACAATGAGCAGTTCTTC.

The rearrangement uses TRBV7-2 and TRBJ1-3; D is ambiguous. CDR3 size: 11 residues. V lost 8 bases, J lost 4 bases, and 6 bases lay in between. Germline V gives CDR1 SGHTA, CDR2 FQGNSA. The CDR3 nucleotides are TGTGCCAGCCTAGAGGGAAACACCATATATTTT. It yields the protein CASLEGNTIYF.

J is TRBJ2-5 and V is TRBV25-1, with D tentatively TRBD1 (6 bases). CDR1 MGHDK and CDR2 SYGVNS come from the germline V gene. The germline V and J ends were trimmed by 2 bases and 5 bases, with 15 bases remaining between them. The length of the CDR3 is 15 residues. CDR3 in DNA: TGTGCCAGCAGTGAAGTAAGAGGGGGTAGGGAGACCCAGTACTTC. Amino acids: CASSEVRGGRETQYF.

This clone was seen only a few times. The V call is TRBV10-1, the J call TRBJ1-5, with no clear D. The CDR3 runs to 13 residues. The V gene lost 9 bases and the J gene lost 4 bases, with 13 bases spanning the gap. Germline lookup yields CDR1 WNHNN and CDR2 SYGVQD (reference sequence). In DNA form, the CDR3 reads TGCGCCAGTTCTGCAGGACTGAATCAGCCCCAGCATTTT. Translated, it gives CASSAGLNQPQHF.

The CDR3 reads CASTTPTRGVDNGYTF. The CDR3 region has the DNA TGTGCCAGTACCACCCCAACGCGGGGGGTCGATAATGGCTACACCTTC. The rearrangement uses TRBV19 and TRBJ1-2; possibly TRBD1 for D (5 bases). The V end was cut by 7 bases, the J end by 6 bases, with 24 bases between. In germline, CDR1 is LNHDA, CDR2 SQIVND (reference sequence). The CDR3 has 16 amino acids.

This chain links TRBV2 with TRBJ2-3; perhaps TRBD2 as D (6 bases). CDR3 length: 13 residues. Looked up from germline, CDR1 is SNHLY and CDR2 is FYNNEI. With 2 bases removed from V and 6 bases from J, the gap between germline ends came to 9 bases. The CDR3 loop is CASSEPRDDTQYF. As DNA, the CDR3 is TGTGCCAGCAGTGAACCGCGGGACGATACGCAGTATTTT. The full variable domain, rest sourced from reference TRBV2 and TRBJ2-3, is EPEVTQTPSHQVTQMGQEVILRCVPISNHLYFYWYRQILGQKVEFLVSFYNNEISEKSEIFDDQFSVERPDGSNFTLKIRSTKLEDSAMYFCASSEPRDDTQYFGPGTRLTVL.

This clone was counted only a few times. CDR3 amino acids: CASSMGQRTDTQYF. The CDR3 nucleotides read TGTGCCAGTAGTATGGGCCAGCGCACAGATACGCAGTATTTT. V and J are TRBV19 and TRBJ2-3; D not certain. The V gene lost 3 bases and the J gene lost 1 base, with 8 bases spanning the gap. The CDR3 loop spans 14 amino acids. CDR1 and CDR2 (germline): LNHDA, SQIVND (reference sequence).

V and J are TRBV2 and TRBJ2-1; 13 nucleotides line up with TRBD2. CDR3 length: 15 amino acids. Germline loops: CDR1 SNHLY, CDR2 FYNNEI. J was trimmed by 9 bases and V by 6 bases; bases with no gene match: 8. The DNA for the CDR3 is TGTGCCAGCAGACTACTAGCGGGGGGGGCCGGTGAGCAGTTCTTC. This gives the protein CASRLLAGGAGEQFF.

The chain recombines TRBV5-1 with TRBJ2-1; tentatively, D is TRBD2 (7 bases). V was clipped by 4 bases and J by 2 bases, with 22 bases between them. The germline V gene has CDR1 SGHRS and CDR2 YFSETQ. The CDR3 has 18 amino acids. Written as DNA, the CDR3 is TGCGCCAGCAGCGCGGGCGGGGGAGGGGGGGGTACCTACAATGAGCAGTTCTTC. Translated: CASSAGGGGGGTYNEQFF.

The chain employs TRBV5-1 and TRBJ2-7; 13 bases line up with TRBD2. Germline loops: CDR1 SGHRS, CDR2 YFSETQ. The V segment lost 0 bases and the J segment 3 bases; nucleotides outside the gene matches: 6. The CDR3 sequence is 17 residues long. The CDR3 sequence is CASSLGRGLAGNYEQYF. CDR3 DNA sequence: TGCGCCAGCAGCTTGGGTCGGGGACTAGCGGGGAACTACGAGCAGTACTTC.

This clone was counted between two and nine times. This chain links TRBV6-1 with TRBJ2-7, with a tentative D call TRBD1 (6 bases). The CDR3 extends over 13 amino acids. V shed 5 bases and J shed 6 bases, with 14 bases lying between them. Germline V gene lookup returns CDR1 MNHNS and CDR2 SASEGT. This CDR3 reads CASSTGTIVEQYF. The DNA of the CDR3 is TGTGCCAGCAGTACGGGGACAATTGTCGAGCAGTACTTC.

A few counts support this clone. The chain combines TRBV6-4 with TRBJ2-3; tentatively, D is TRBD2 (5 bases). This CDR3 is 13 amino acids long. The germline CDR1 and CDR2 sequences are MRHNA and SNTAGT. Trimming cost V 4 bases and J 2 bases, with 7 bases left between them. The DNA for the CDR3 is TGTGCCAGCAGTGTCGGGGTCACAGATACGCAGTATTTT. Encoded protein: CASSVGVTDTQYF.

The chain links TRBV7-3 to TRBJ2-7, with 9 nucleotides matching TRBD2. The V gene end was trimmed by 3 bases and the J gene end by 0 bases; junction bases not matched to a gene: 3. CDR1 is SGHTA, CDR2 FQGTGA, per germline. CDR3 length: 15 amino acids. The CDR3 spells CASSLAGGRSYEQYF. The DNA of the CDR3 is TGTGCCAGCAGCTTGGCGGGGGGGCGCTCCTACGAGCAGTACTTC.

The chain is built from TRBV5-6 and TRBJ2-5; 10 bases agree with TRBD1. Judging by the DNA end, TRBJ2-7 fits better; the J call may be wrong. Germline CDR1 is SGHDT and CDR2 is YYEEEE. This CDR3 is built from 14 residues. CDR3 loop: CASSFGTGVHEQYF. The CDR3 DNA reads TGTGCCAGCAGCTTCGGGACAGGGGTACACGAGCAGTACTTC.

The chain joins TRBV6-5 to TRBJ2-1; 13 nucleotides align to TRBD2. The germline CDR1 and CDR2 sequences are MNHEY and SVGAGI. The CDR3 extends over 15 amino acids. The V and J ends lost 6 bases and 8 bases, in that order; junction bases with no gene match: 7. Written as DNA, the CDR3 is TGTGCCAGCAGCCAACTAGCGGGGGGGCTCGATGAGCAGTTCTTC. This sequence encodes CASSQLAGGLDEQFF.

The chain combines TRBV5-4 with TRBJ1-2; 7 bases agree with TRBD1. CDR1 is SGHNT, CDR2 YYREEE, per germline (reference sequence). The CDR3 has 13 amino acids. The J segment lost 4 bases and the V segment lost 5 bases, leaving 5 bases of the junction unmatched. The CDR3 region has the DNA TGTGCCAGCAGGTTACAGGGGACCTATGGCTACACCTTC. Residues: CASRLQGTYGYTF.

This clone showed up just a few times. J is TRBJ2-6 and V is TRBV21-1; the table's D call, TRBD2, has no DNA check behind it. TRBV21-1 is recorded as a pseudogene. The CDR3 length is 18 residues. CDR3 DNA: TGTGCCAGCAGCAAAGCACATCTTACCGGGGCTGGGGCCAACGTCCTGACTTTC. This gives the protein CASSKAHLTGAGANVLTF.

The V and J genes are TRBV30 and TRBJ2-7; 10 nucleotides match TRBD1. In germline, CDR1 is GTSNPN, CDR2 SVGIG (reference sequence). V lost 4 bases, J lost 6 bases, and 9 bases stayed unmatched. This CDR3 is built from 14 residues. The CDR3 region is CAWTTGTGAREQYF. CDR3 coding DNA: TGTGCCTGGACTACCGGGACAGGGGCACGCGAGCAGTACTTC. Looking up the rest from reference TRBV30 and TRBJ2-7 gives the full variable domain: SQTIHQWPATLVQPVGSPLSLECTVEGTSNPNLYWYRQAAGRGLQLLFYSVGIGQISSEVPQNLSASRPQDRQFILSSKKLLLSDSGFYLCAWTTGTGAREQYFGPGTRLTVT.

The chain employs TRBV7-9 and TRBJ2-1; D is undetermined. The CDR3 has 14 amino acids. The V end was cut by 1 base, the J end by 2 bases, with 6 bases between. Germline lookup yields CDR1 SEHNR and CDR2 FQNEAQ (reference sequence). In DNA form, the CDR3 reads TGTGCCAGCAGCTTAGAGCTAGCCTACAATGAGCAGTTCTTC. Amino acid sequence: CASSLELAYNEQFF.

The CDR3 region has the DNA TGCAGTGCCGGACGCGCGGGTGGCTACACCTTC. Encoded protein: CSAGRAGGYTF. The chain carries TRBV20-1 and TRBJ1-2; no clear D. This CDR3 contains 11 residues. Per germline, CDR1 DFQATT and CDR2 SNEGSKA (reference sequence). V was shortened by 6 bases and J by 7 bases, with 12 bases between the two germline ends.

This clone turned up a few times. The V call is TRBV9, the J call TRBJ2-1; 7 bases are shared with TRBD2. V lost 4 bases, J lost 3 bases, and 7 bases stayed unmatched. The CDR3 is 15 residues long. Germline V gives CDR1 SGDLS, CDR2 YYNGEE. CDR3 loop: CASSPGTTIYNEQFF. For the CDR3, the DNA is TGTGCCAGCAGCCCGGGGACTACAATCTACAATGAGCAGTTCTTC. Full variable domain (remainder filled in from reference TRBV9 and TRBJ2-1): DSGVTQTPKHLITATGQRVTLRCSPRSGDLSVYWYQQSLDQGLQFLIQYYNGEERAKGNILERFSAQQFPDLHSELNLSSLELGDSALYFCASSPGTTIYNEQFFGPGTRLTVL.